Following are 16 T cell receptor beta chains from one sample sequenced in a study of blood T cell repertoires in COVID-19. Profiled with immunoSEQ multiplex PCR; TCRdb holds only in-frame clones, not every one. The sample comprises 110,000 or so clones, 82% of which are singletons, and 15% to 19% rests with the top ten. Material: peripheral blood. The receptors were gathered from a woman aged 80 or over with acute or convalescent COVID-19.

The gene calls are TRBV15 and TRBJ1-2; D gene uncertain. Germline V CDR1 and CDR2: LNHNV, YYDKDF (reference sequence). The CDR3 consists of 14 residues. Trimming left V 2 bases short and J 4 bases short, with 11 bases between. The CDR3 reads CATSRSQSLYGYTF. CDR3 coding DNA: TGTGCCACCAGCAGATCACAGAGCCTCTATGGCTACACCTTC.

The chain carries TRBV24-1 and TRBJ2-1; D not resolved. Germline values: CDR1 KGHDR, CDR2 SFDVKD. The CDR3 extends over 15 amino acids. V was clipped by 2 bases and J by 3 bases, with 10 bases between them. This chain's CDR3 is CATSDSTGIYNEQFF. Written as DNA, the CDR3 is TGTGCCACCAGTGATTCGACGGGTATCTACAATGAGCAGTTCTTC.

In nucleotides, the CDR3 is TGTGCCATCAGGATGACAGGGGGCGCTGGAAACACCATATATTTT. This sequence encodes CAIRMTGGAGNTIYF. The chain has TRBV10-3 and TRBJ1-3; 10 bases match TRBD1. V lost 6 bases to trimming and J lost 2 bases; unmatched junction nucleotides: 4. From germline, CDR1 is ENHRY and CDR2 SYGVKD. The CDR3 length is 15 residues.

The chain uses TRBV11-2 and TRBJ2-1; perhaps TRBD1 as D (6 bases). The V and J ends lost 5 bases and 7 bases respectively, with 12 bases between them. Per germline, CDR1 SGHAT and CDR2 FQNNGV. The CDR3 has 13 amino acids. The CDR3 DNA is TGTGCCAGCAGCAGACAGGACGGTAATGAGCAGTTCTTC. Protein: CASSRQDGNEQFF.

V gene TRBV5-1 combines with J gene TRBJ1-1, with 9 bases fitting TRBD1. Germline CDR1 reads SGHRS; CDR2 reads YFSETQ. The CDR3 sequence is 15 residues long. Losses at the gene ends were 0 bases for V and 5 bases for J; bases not matched to a gene: 5. CDR3 in DNA: TGCGCCAGCAGCTTGGAGGGGACAGGGAGGACTGAAGCTTTCTTT. It translates to CASSLEGTGRTEAFF. Drawing the rest from reference TRBV5-1 and TRBJ1-1, the complete variable domain is KAGVTQTPRYLIKTRGQQVTLSCSPISGHRSVSWYQQTPGQGLQFLFEYFSETQRNKGNFPGRFSGRQFSNSRSEMNVSTLELGDSALYLCASSLEGTGRTEAFFGQGTRLTVV.

This clone was seen a single time. The chain links TRBV5-8 to TRBJ1-2, with TRBD1 matching over 9 bases. V was clipped by 3 bases and J by 4 bases; unmatched bases: 10. Germline V gives CDR1 SGHTS, CDR2 YDEGEE. There are 16 residues in the CDR3. In DNA, the CDR3 is TGTGCCAGCAGCTCCCCCGGGACAGGGAATCGCTATGGCTACACCTTC. It encodes CASSSPGTGNRYGYTF.

The genes are TRBV28 and TRBJ2-5, with D perhaps matching TRBD1 (6 bases). This CDR3 has 15 residues. The V end was cut by 5 bases, the J end by 4 bases, with 17 bases between. In germline, CDR1 is MDHEN, CDR2 SYDVKM. The CDR3 sequence: CASSLTGQGRETQYF. CDR3 nucleotides: TGTGCCAGCAGTCTTACCGGCCAGGGGAGAGAGACCCAGTACTTC.

This chain uses TRBV6-5 with TRBJ2-7, with D unresolved. This CDR3 has 15 residues. The germline V gene has CDR1 MNHEY and CDR2 SVGAGI. The germline V and J ends were trimmed by 6 bases and 1 base, with 16 bases remaining between them. In DNA form, the CDR3 reads TGTGCCAGCAGCGTCGGCAGGTCCTATTCCTACGAGCAGTACGTC. This sequence encodes CASSVGRSYSYEQYV.

The rearrangement joins TRBV7-8 to TRBJ2-7, with D unclear. This CDR3 has 14 amino acids. Trimming removed 2 bases at V and 3 bases at J, with 11 bases between. CDR1 is SGHVS, CDR2 FQNEAQ, per germline. The CDR3: CASSLRAGGYEQYV. CDR3 DNA: TGTGCCAGCAGCTTACGAGCCGGCGGCTACGAGCAGTACGTC.

This CDR3 is CAWAREEKLFF. The CDR3 DNA is TGTGCCTGGGCGAGGGAAGAAAAACTGTTTTTT. This chain links TRBV30 with TRBJ1-4; unclear D gene. The V gene lost 5 bases and the J gene lost 8 bases, with 9 bases spanning the gap. Per germline, CDR1 GTSNPN and CDR2 SVGIG (reference sequence). The CDR3 runs to 11 residues.

The genes are TRBV11-2 and TRBJ2-3; 9 bases map to TRBD2. The CDR3 totals 17 residues. Per the germline V gene, CDR1 is SGHAT and CDR2 is FQNNGV. V shed 3 bases and J 0 bases; nucleotides not matched to a gene: 7. CDR3 nucleotide sequence: TGTGCCAGCAGCTTCTACCTAGCGGGGCCAAGCACAGATACGCAGTATTTT. It specifies CASSFYLAGPSTDTQYF. The full variable domain, with the rest looked up from reference TRBV11-2 and TRBJ2-3, is EAGVAQSPRYKIIEKRQSVAFWCNPISGHATLYWYQQILGQGPKLLIQFQNNGVVDDSQLPKDRFSAERLKGVDSTLKIQPAKLEDSAVYLCASSFYLAGPSTDTQYFGPGTRLTVL.

V usage is TRBV5-6 and J usage is TRBJ2-1; 13 bases line up with TRBD2. The junction had 4 bases not matched to a gene; V was cut back by 0 bases and J by 4 bases. CDR3 length: 17 residues. The germline CDR1 and CDR2 sequences are SGHDT and YYEEEE. The CDR3 region has the DNA TGTGCCAGCAGCTTGGGAGGACTAGCGGGAGCGTACAATGAGCAGTTCTTC. Translating it yields CASSLGGLAGAYNEQFF.

This chain uses TRBV11-2 with TRBJ2-5; 9 nucleotides match TRBD1. The CDR3 runs 15 residues. Germline lookup yields CDR1 SGHAT and CDR2 FQNNGV. Unmatched junction bases numbered 9, after V lost 6 bases and J lost 4 bases. The CDR3 loop is CASRPNLDRGETQYF. CDR3 bases: TGTGCCAGCAGACCAAACCTGGACAGGGGAGAGACCCAGTACTTC.

The chain links TRBV5-1 to TRBJ1-1; 9 nucleotides line up with TRBD1. CDR1 is SGHRS, CDR2 YFSETQ, per germline. CDR3 length: 15 amino acids. J gave up 2 bases and V 3 bases, and 5 bases lay outside the gene matches. In DNA form, the CDR3 reads TGCGCCAGCAGCTCGGGACAGGGCGGTAACACTGAAGCTTTCTTT. Residues: CASSSGQGGNTEAFF.

This clone was recorded only once. This sequence joins TRBV5-4 and TRBJ2-7; 10 positions agree with TRBD1. With V trimmed by 3 bases and J by 4 bases, 7 bases remained unmatched. The CDR3 length is 15 residues. Germline V gene data show CDR1 as SGHNT and CDR2 as YYREEE (reference sequence). CDR3 protein: CASSSGTGEMYEQYF. The CDR3 DNA reads as TGTGCCAGCAGCTCTGGGACAGGGGAAATGTACGAGCAGTACTTC.

The chain carries TRBV4-2 and TRBJ1-2; D is perhaps TRBD1 (5 bases). Per germline, CDR1 LGHNA and CDR2 YNFKEQ. The CDR3 consists of 15 residues. V lost 3 bases to trimming and J lost 3 bases, with 14 bases between them. The CDR3 spells CASSQGTLGDYGYTF. The CDR3 nucleotides read TGTGCCAGCAGCCAGGGGACTTTGGGAGACTATGGCTACACCTTC.